The 23 T cell receptor beta chains presented below share a single source sample, sequenced in a study of blood T cell repertoires in COVID-19. The method was immunoSEQ multiplex PCR; TCRdb's version includes in-frame clones alone and lacks a portion of them. The sample includes some 200,000 clones, 65% to 85% of them seen just once. The sequenced material came from peripheral blood. Receptor source: a woman aged 30 to 39 who had recovered from COVID-19.

This clone was seen a few times. The rearrangement links TRBV3-1 (or the pseudogene TRBV3-2) to TRBJ2-5; D is possibly TRBD2 (5 bases). The CDR3 runs to 14 residues. Deletions cut 2 bases from V and 0 bases from J, with 7 bases between. The germline V gene encodes CDR1 LGHDT and CDR2 YNNKEL (reference sequence). The CDR3 region has the DNA TGTGCCAGCAGCCAAAATAGCGACCAAGAGACCCAGTACTTC. Protein: CASSQNSDQETQYF.

The chain links TRBV24-1 to TRBJ1-2; D unresolved. Germline CDR1 and CDR2: KGHDR and SFDVKD. V lost 5 bases, J lost 0 bases, and 12 bases lay in between. The length of the CDR3 is 15 residues. CDR3 coding DNA: TGTGCCACCAGTGCCGGACGGGAAGCTAACTATGGCTACACCTTC. Translation: CATSAGREANYGYTF.

V usage is TRBV3-1 (or the pseudogene TRBV3-2) and J usage is TRBJ2-3; TRBD2 matches 7 bases. Trimming cost V 0 bases and J 1 base; bases outside gene matches: 7. Germline CDR1 LGHDT, CDR2 YNNKEL (reference sequence). The CDR3 covers 17 residues. The CDR3 spells CASSQDMGGSRTDTQYF. CDR3 DNA: TGTGCCAGCAGCCAAGATATGGGGGGGTCCCGCACAGATACGCAGTATTTT.

The genes are TRBV7-9 and TRBJ2-3; D is undetermined. From germline, CDR1 is SEHNR and CDR2 FQNEAQ (reference sequence). V shed 3 bases and J shed 5 bases, with 6 bases lying between them. This CDR3 has 12 residues. Here the CDR3 DNA reads TGTGCCAGCAGCTTCCGGAGAGATACGCAGTATTTT. It specifies CASSFRRDTQYF.

The CDR3 region has the DNA TGTGCCAGTGGGGGACAGGTCTCTGGCTACACCTTC. Translated: CASGGQVSGYTF. The chain employs TRBV9 and TRBJ1-2; 8 bases align to TRBD1. Germline values: CDR1 SGDLS, CDR2 YYNGEE. The CDR3 runs to 12 residues. Losses at the gene ends were 8 bases for V and 7 bases for J; bases not matched to a gene: 7.

The rearrangement joins TRBV5-1 to TRBJ2-2; TRBD2 matches at 7 bases. CDR3 length: 17 amino acids. The germline V gene has CDR1 SGHRS and CDR2 YFSETQ. The trim removed 1 base at V and 2 bases at J, leaving 8 bases unmatched. CDR3 nucleotides: TGCGCCAGCAGCTTGTTCCGGCGGGGACTAAACACCGGGGAGCTGTTTTTT. Its protein is CASSLFRRGLNTGELFF.

The chain links TRBV28 to TRBJ1-2; 8 positions match TRBD1. V shed 2 bases, J shed 8 bases, and the junction held 7 bases outside the gene matches. The CDR3 consists of 14 residues. Germline lookup yields CDR1 MDHEN and CDR2 SYDVKM. The CDR3 DNA is TGTGCCAGCAGTTTACCCCAGGGGGCGAGGGGCTACACCTTC. Translating it yields CASSLPQGARGYTF.

The chain is built from TRBV28 and TRBJ2-3; TRBD2 matches at 10 bases. This CDR3 has 17 amino acids. The V gene's germline CDR1 is MDHEN and CDR2 SYDVKM. J lost 2 bases, V lost 5 bases, and 10 bases had no gene match. The CDR3 sequence is CASSTGLAALNTDTQYF. The CDR3 coding sequence is TGTGCCAGCAGTACAGGACTAGCGGCTTTAAACACAGATACGCAGTATTTT.

The chain joins TRBV18 to TRBJ1-4, with D tentatively TRBD1 (5 bases). Trimming removed 6 bases from V and 0 bases from J, with 23 bases in between. Germline values: CDR1 KGHSH, CDR2 LQKENI. The CDR3 is 19 amino acids. Written as DNA, the CDR3 is TGTGCCAGCTCTCCCTCTTTAGGGGCGCAGGTTGCAACTAATGAAAAACTGTTTTTT. Translated, it gives CASSPSLGAQVATNEKLFF.

This clone was seen a single time. Other nucleotide sequences in the sample specify the same CDR3. V and J are TRBV11-2 and TRBJ2-2; D remains ambiguous. This CDR3 contains 14 residues. Trimming removed 5 bases from V and 1 base from J, with 8 bases in between. Germline CDR1 SGHAT, CDR2 FQNNGV. The CDR3 spells CASSRRGNTGELFF. CDR3 DNA sequence: TGTGCCAGCAGCCGCAGAGGGAACACCGGGGAGCTGTTTTTT.

V usage is TRBV10-3 and J usage is TRBJ2-3, with 8 bases fitting TRBD2. The CDR3 is made up of 15 amino acids. From germline, CDR1 is ENHRY and CDR2 SYGVKD. The ends lost 3 bases at V and 4 bases at J; junction bases unmatched: 6. CDR3 residues: CAISDSKTSADTQYF. The CDR3 DNA reads TGTGCCATCAGTGACTCAAAGACTAGCGCAGATACGCAGTATTTT.

The J gene is TRBJ2-7, the V gene TRBV5-8, with 7 positions matching TRBD1. The trim removed 4 bases at V and 2 bases at J, leaving 9 bases unmatched. Germline-derived CDR1 and CDR2 are SGHTS and YDEGEE. This CDR3 comprises 15 residues. The CDR3 here is CASSKTGRGAYEQYF. CDR3 in DNA: TGTGCCAGCAGCAAGACAGGGAGAGGCGCCTACGAGCAGTACTTC.

The rearrangement uses TRBV28 and TRBJ1-2; TRBD1 is a possible D gene (5 bases). This CDR3 has 14 amino acids. The germline gives CDR1 MDHEN, CDR2 SYDVKM. The V end lost 6 bases, the J end lost 3 bases, and 14 bases lay between the germline ends. The CDR3 region is CASSSSGGDYGYTF. The CDR3 coding sequence is TGTGCCAGCAGCTCGTCGGGAGGGGACTATGGCTACACCTTC.

This clone was detected ten times or more. The V and J genes are TRBV4-2 and TRBJ1-5; D ambiguous. CDR3 length: 15 amino acids. V was trimmed by 2 bases and J by 0 bases, leaving 8 bases between them. In germline, CDR1 is LGHNA, CDR2 YNFKEQ. CDR3 region: CASSQQVNSNQPQHF. Here the CDR3 DNA reads TGTGCCAGCAGCCAACAGGTAAATAGCAATCAGCCCCAGCATTTT.

This rearrangement joins TRBV19 to TRBJ2-7; D might be TRBD2 (6 bases). V was shortened by 7 bases and J by 0 bases, with 19 bases between the two germline ends. CDR1 is LNHDA and CDR2 is SQIVND in the germline V gene (reference sequence). The CDR3 covers 16 residues. As DNA, the CDR3 is TGTGCCAGTAAGGTTGGCGGGGTTGGGAGCTCCTACGAGCAGTACTTC. Its translation: CASKVGGVGSSYEQYF.

This rearrangement joins TRBV28 to TRBJ2-7, with D possibly TRBD2 on 7 matching bases. CDR3 length equals 14 residues. V lost 2 bases and J lost 3, with 11 bases in between. Germline V gene sequence: CDR1 MDHEN, CDR2 SYDVKM. The DNA of the CDR3 is TGTGCCAGCAGTTTAGGGGGGGCTAGCTACGAGCAGTACTTC. It is translated as CASSLGGASYEQYF.

V is TRBV6-5 and J is TRBJ2-7, with 8 bases aligning to TRBD2. Trimming removed 5 bases from V and 5 bases from J; junction bases left unmatched: 5. CDR1 and CDR2 from the germline V gene are MNHEY and SVGAGI. The CDR3 totals 13 residues. CDR3 DNA: TGTGCCAGCAGTCCCGGACTAGCTAACGAGCAGTACTTC. This gives the protein CASSPGLANEQYF.

This chain joins TRBV5-6 and TRBJ2-1; 8 bases are a match to TRBD2. The J segment lost 8 bases and the V segment lost 3 bases, leaving 7 bases of the junction unmatched. Germline CDR1 is SGHDT and CDR2 is YYEEEE. This CDR3 contains 14 residues. The CDR3 sequence: CASSYLGLADEQFF. CDR3 in DNA: TGTGCCAGCAGCTACCTCGGACTAGCCGATGAGCAGTTCTTC.

V usage is TRBV2 and J usage is TRBJ2-5; 8 positions agree with TRBD2. The CDR3 has 17 residues. The ends lost 0 bases at V and 5 bases at J; junction bases unmatched: 11. In germline, CDR1 is SNHLY, CDR2 FYNNEI. CDR3 region: CASSEALGLAAEETQYF. The CDR3 coding sequence is TGTGCCAGCAGTGAAGCCTTAGGACTAGCCGCCGAGGAGACCCAGTACTTC.

This clone was found once. The gene calls are TRBV13 and TRBJ1-2, with D tentatively TRBD1 (5 bases). The ends were cut back, 5 bases at V and 7 bases at J, with 20 bases in the middle. The germline V gene encodes CDR1 PRHDT and CDR2 FYEKMQ (reference sequence). This CDR3 comprises 15 residues. This chain's CDR3 is CASSTWGLGVVGYTF. The CDR3 nucleotides are TGTGCCAGCAGCACTTGGGGACTGGGCGTGGTTGGCTACACCTTC.

The V call is TRBV7-9, the J call TRBJ2-1; TRBD2 matches at 8 bases. The junction had 2 bases not matched to a gene; V was cut back by 1 base and J by 0 bases. Germline-derived CDR1 and CDR2 are SEHNR and FQNEAQ (reference sequence). CDR3 size: 16 residues. The CDR3 protein is CASSLEAGASYNEQFF. Here the CDR3 DNA reads TGTGCCAGCAGCTTAGAAGCGGGAGCCTCCTACAATGAGCAGTTCTTC.

The rearrangement links TRBV30 to TRBJ1-1; 8 nucleotides align to TRBD1. This CDR3 has 14 residues. From germline, CDR1 is GTSNPN and CDR2 SVGIG (reference sequence). The V gene end was trimmed by 0 bases and the J gene end by 1 base; junction bases not matched to a gene: 1. CDR3 DNA sequence: TGTGCCTGGAGTGTCCAGGGGGCGAACACTGAAGCTTTCTTT. Its protein product is CAWSVQGANTEAFF.

This rearrangement joins TRBV19 to TRBJ1-2; TRBD1 agrees at 10 bases. The length of the CDR3 is 13 residues. J was trimmed by 8 bases and V by 4 bases; bases with no gene match: 4. Germline assignment: CDR1 LNHDA and CDR2 SQIVND (reference sequence). The CDR3 DNA reads TGTGCCAGTAGTAAGGGACAGGGGTACGGCTACACCTTC. As protein: CASSKGQGYGYTF.